The 8 T cell receptor beta chains below were found in one sample sequenced in a study of blood T cell repertoires in COVID-19. Repertoires were generated with immunoSEQ multiplex PCR, while TCRdb's copy carries only in-frame clones and drops some. The data contain about 190,000 clones, approximately 88% of them singletons. The specimen sequenced was PBMCs or T cells enriched from blood (not recorded which). The source of these receptors is a woman younger than 45 who had recovered from COVID-19.

The J gene is TRBJ1-5, the V gene TRBV19, with 7 bases identical to TRBD1. Per the germline V gene, CDR1 is LNHDA and CDR2 is SQIVND (reference sequence). After removal of 2 bases from V and 2 bases from J, the junction contained 12 bases not matched to a gene. CDR3 length: 18 amino acids. This CDR3 reads CASSITGQPWDGNQPQHF. CDR3 DNA: TGTGCCAGTAGTATAACGGGACAGCCTTGGGATGGCAATCAGCCCCAGCATTTT.

The chain recombines TRBV14 with TRBJ1-2; D is uncertain. There are 13 residues in the CDR3. CDR1 SGHDN and CDR2 FVKESK come from the germline V gene. V lost 4 bases and J 4 bases, leaving 10 bases between the germline ends. The CDR3 DNA reads TGTGCCAGCAGCCTCGGGAGGGCCTATGGCTACACCTTC. Translated: CASSLGRAYGYTF.

The chain uses TRBV28 and TRBJ1-1; unclear D gene. The CDR3 contains 11 residues. Germline V gives CDR1 MDHEN, CDR2 SYDVKM. V was cut by 7 bases and J by 10 bases, with 13 bases left in between. The CDR3 protein is CASTREALAFF. Here the CDR3 DNA reads TGTGCCAGCACACGTGAGGCGTTAGCTTTCTTT.

The chain is built from TRBV18 and TRBJ1-1; TRBD1 matches 8 bases. CDR3 size: 15 residues. With 2 bases clipped from V and 8 bases from J, the junction kept 10 bases outside the gene matches. Per germline, CDR1 KGHSH and CDR2 LQKENI. The CDR3 spells CASSPFQGQEKEAFF. CDR3 in DNA: TGTGCCAGCTCACCATTCCAGGGACAGGAGAAGGAAGCTTTCTTT.

The genes are TRBV28 and TRBJ2-7; TRBD1 might be the D (6 bases). The V gene lost 8 bases and the J gene lost 1 base, with 18 bases spanning the gap. The CDR3 extends over 15 amino acids. CDR1 MDHEN and CDR2 SYDVKM come from the germline V gene. The CDR3 nucleotides are TGTGCCAGCGATTCGGGTCGGGACACTTCCTACGAGCAGTACGTC. It yields the protein CASDSGRDTSYEQYV.

The chain carries TRBV28 and TRBJ2-5; TRBD1 matches 8 bases. This CDR3 region has 15 residues. The germline V gene encodes CDR1 MDHEN and CDR2 SYDVKM. Trimming took 2 bases from V and 9 from J; bases not matched to a gene: 11. This CDR3 is CASSLLGTGPYPQYF. CDR3 DNA: TGTGCCAGCAGTTTACTGGGGACAGGTCCCTACCCCCAGTACTTC.

The chain employs TRBV9 and TRBJ2-5; TRBD1 matches 7 bases. Germline V gene data show CDR1 as SGDLS and CDR2 as YYNGEE. The CDR3 sequence is 15 residues long. The J segment lost 5 bases and the V segment lost 2 bases, leaving 9 bases of the junction unmatched. CDR3: CASSVTGTELETQYF. The CDR3 DNA reads as TGTGCCAGCAGCGTTACCGGGACAGAGTTGGAGACCCAGTACTTC.

V and J are TRBV27 and TRBJ1-3; 7 positions agree with TRBD1. Losses at the gene ends were 9 bases for V and 2 bases for J; bases not matched to a gene: 4. CDR1 is MNHEY, CDR2 SMNVEV, per germline (reference sequence). The CDR3 loop spans 13 amino acids. CDR3 sequence reads: CASRDRAGNTIYF. DNA for the CDR3: TGTGCCAGTCGCGACAGGGCTGGAAACACCATATATTTT.